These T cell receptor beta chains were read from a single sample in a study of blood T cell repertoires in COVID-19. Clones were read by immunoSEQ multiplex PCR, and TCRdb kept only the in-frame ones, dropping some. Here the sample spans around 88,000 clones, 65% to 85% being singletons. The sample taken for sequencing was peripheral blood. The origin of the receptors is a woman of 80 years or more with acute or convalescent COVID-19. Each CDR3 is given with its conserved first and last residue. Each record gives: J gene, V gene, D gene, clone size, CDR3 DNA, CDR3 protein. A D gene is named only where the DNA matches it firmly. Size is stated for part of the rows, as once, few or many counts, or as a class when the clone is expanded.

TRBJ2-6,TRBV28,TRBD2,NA,TGTGCCAGCACCTCCCAGCGGGGTACTGGGGCCAACGTCCTGACTTTC,CASTSQRGTGANVLTF
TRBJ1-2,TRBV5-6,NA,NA,TGTGCCAGCAGCTTCGGGGTGAGAGGTGGCTACACCTTC,CASSFGVRGGYTF
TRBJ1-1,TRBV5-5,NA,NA,TGTGCCAGCAGCTCAGGGACTCAGGTGGGCGAAGCTTTCTTT,CASSSGTQVGEAFF
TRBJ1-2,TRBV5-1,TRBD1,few,TGCGCCAGCGGCGGGGACAGCGCGGGGTACTATGGCTACACCTTC,CASGGDSAGYYGYTF
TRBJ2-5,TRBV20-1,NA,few,TGCAGTGCCACTGGGAGAGAGACCCAGTACTTC,CSATGRETQYF
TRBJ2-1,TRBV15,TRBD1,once,TGTGCCACCAGCAGAGATACAGGGGCGGCGACAGGGCAGTTCTTC,CATSRDTGAATGQFF
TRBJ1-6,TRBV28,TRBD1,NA,TGTGCCAGCACCCCCCGAGTGACAGGGACTAATTCACCCCTCCACTTT,CASTPRVTGTNSPLHF
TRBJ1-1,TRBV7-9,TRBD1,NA,TGTGCCAGCAGCGCCCGACAGGGGGTGAACACTGAAGCTTTCTTT,CASSARQGVNTEAFF
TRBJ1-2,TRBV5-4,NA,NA,TGTGCCAGCAGCACCGGCGGGCCGCCCGATAACTATGGCTACACCTTC,CASSTGGPPDNYGYTF
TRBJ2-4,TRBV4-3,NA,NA,TGCGCCAGCAGCCAAGGAAACTGGGGAGCCCCAGCCAAAAACATTCAGTACTTC,CASSQGNWGAPAKNIQYF
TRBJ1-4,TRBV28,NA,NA,TGTGCCAGCAGCAGTGGGGGGGCAACTAATGAAAAACTGTTTTTT,CASSSGGATNEKLFF
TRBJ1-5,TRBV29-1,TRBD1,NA,TGCAGCGCCTCGACAGGGACAAGCAATCAGCCCCAGCATTTT,CSASTGTSNQPQHF
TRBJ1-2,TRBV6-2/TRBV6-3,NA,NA,TGTGCCAGCAGTTACTCGCAGGGAAACTATGGCTACACCTTC,CASSYSQGNYGYTF
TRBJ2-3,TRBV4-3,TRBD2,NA,TGCGCCAGCAGCCGATTTAGCGGGGGGGCCGGGGATACGCAGTATTTT,CASSRFSGGAGDTQYF
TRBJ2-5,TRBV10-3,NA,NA,TGTGCCAGTAGCAGGGAAGACCAAGAGACCCAGTACTTC,CASSREDQETQYF
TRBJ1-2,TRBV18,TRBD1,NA,TGTGCCAGCTCACCACGGGACAGATCCTATGGCTACACCTTC,CASSPRDRSYGYTF
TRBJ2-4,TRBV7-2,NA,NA,TGTGCCAGCAGCTTTCGGGCAGGGGTAGCCAAAAACATTCAGTACTTC,CASSFRAGVAKNIQYF
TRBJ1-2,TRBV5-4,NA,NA,TGTGCCAGCAGAACAGGACAGTCGGCGTCCTATGGCTACACCTTC,CASRTGQSASYGYTF
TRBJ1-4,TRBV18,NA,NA,TGTGCCAGCTCACCGCGGGACGGGGGAGGGAGAAATGAAAAACTGTTTTTT,CASSPRDGGGRNEKLFF
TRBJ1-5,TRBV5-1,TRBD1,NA,TGCGCCAGCAGCTTGGCCCCCGGGACAGGGTCACATTTT,CASSLAPGTGSHF
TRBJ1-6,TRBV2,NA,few,TGTGCCAGCAGTACCACAGCCTCACCCCTCCACTTT,CASSTTASPLHF
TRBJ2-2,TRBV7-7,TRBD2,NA,TGTGCCAGCAGCCCCCTTAGCGGGGGGGCCGCCGGGGAGCTGTTTTTT,CASSPLSGGAAGELFF
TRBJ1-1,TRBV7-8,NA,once,TGTGCCAGCAGTCGCGGGCAGAACACTGAAGCTTTCTTT,CASSRGQNTEAFF
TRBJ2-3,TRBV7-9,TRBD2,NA,TGTGCCAGCAGTCCTAGCGGGGCGTCAGATACGCAGTATTTT,CASSPSGASDTQYF
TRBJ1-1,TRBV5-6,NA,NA,TGTGCCAGCAGGAAATGGGGGGGCCTAGTGGGAGCTTTCTTT,CASRKWGGLVGAFF
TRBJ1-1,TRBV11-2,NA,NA,TGTGCCAGCAGCAACTTGGGGGGTCGAGGGAGGTACACTGAAGCTTTCTTT,CASSNLGGRGRYTEAFF
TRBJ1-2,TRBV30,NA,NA,TGTGCCTGGAGGGGCCGGGGGGCAGCCTCATATGGCTACACCTTC,CAWRGRGAASYGYTF
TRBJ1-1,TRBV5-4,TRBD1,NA,TGTGCCAGCAGCCCTCCCCGGACAGGGGGCACCACTGAAGCTTTCTTT,CASSPPRTGGTTEAFF
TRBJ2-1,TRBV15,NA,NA,TGTGCCACCAGCAGAGTAACAGGGGAGGTGAATGAGCAGTTCTTC,CATSRVTGEVNEQFF
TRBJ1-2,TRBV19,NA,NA,TGTGCCAGTAGTGTCTCGGCGCAGGCTTACACCTTC,CASSVSAQAYTF
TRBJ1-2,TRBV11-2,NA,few,TGTGCCAGCAGCGCTCTCCGGGGGACTGGTGGCTACACCTTC,CASSALRGTGGYTF
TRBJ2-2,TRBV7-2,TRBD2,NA,TGTGCCAGCATCCCGAGACTAGCGGGGGGGGAGCTGTTTTTT,CASIPRLAGGELFF
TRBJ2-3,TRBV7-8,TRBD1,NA,TGTGCCAGCAGCACCGACAGGGGGCAAGATACGCAGTATTTT,CASSTDRGQDTQYF
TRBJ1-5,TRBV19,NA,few,TGTGCCAGTAGTCCGGTCCCAAGCAATCAGCCCCAGCATTTT,CASSPVPSNQPQHF
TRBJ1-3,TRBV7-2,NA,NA,TGTGCCAGCAGCTTATTCATTTCTGGAAACACCATATATTTT,CASSLFISGNTIYF
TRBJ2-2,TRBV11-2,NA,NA,TGTGCCAGCAGCTTAGTGTCTAGCGCGGCCGGGGAGCTGTTTTTT,CASSLVSSAAGELFF
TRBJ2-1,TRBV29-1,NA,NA,TGCAGCGTTTCTAGGTTGTTGGCATCTGGGAATGAGCAGTTCTTC,CSVSRLLASGNEQFF
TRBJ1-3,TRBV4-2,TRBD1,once,TGTGCCAGCAGCCTGGGACAGGCGATCTCTGGAAACACCATATATTTT,CASSLGQAISGNTIYF
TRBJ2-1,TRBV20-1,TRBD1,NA,TGCAGTGCCTCACTGGGACAGGAGCAGTTCTTC,CSASLGQEQFF
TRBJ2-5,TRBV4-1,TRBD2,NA,TGCGCCAGCAGCCCGGGACTAGTGATTGCGACCCAGTACTTC,CASSPGLVIATQYF
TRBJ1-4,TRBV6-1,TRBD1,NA,TGTGCCAGCAGTGAAAGAACAGGGGGTGAAAAACTGTTTTTT,CASSERTGGEKLFF
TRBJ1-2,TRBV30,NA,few,TGTGCCTGGAGTTTCGGGGGAGGGGAGGGCTATGGCTACACCTTC,CAWSFGGGEGYGYTF
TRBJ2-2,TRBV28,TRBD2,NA,TGTGCCAGCAGTCCGACGACTAGCCGGTTCGGGGAGCTGTTTTTT,CASSPTTSRFGELFF
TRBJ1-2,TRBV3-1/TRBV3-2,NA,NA,TGTGCCAGCAGCCAGACAGCTAACTATGGCTACACCTTC,CASSQTANYGYTF
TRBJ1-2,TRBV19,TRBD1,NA,TGTGCCAGTAGTATTCCAGGGGGAGGTGGCTACACCTTC,CASSIPGGGGYTF
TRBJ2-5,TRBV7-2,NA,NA,TGTGCCAGCAGCTTAGCTGGGCTAGCCGGGAGCGAGACCCAGTACTTC,CASSLAGLAGSETQYF
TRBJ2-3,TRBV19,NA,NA,TGTGCCAGTAGTATTTCTGCTAGCAGTACAGATACGCAGTATTTT,CASSISASSTDTQYF
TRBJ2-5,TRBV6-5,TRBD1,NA,TGTGCCAGCAGGGACAGGGGGGAGACCCAGTACTTC,CASRDRGETQYF
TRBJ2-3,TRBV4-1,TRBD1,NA,TGCGCCAGCAGCCAAGGGACAGGGGCCCACACAGATACGCAGTATTTT,CASSQGTGAHTDTQYF
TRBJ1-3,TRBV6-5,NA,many,TGTGCCAGCAGCCGCGGGATTGCTGGAAACACCATATATTTT,CASSRGIAGNTIYF
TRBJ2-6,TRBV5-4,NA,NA,TGTGCCAGCAGCTGGGGGGGCCCACTCTCTGGGGCCAACGTCCTGACTTTC,CASSWGGPLSGANVLTF
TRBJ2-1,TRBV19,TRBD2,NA,TGTGCCAGTAGTAACCCTATCGGACTAGCGGGGGATAATGAGCAGTTCTTC,CASSNPIGLAGDNEQFF
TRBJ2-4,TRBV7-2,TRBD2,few,TGTGCCAGCAGCTTAGTGGGGTCAGGGACTAGCGGGCACAAAAACATTCAGTACTTC,CASSLVGSGTSGHKNIQYF
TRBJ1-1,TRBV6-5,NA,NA,TGTGCCAGCAAAGTTCAGGGGAACACTGAAGCTTTCTTT,CASKVQGNTEAFF